This T cell receptor beta chain was sequenced in a study of blood T cell repertoires in COVID-19. Study information: The United States, Italy and Spain were the sources of the acute and convalescent COVID-19 samples.

Some clones are missing from TCRdb's copy, which holds only in-frame ones; the method was immunoSEQ multiplex PCR. The sample lists 65,000 to 95,000 clones, approximately 90% occurring once. Germline assignment: CDR1 MDHEN and CDR2 SYDVKM. Between the trimmed V and J ends, which lost 4 bases and 5 bases, there was a span of 6 bases. The CDR3 extends over 12 amino acids. The sample comprised peripheral blood. This chain links TRBV28 with TRBJ2-1; no clear D gene. The TCR was taken from a man aged 25 to 45 with acute or convalescent COVID-19. The CDR3 DNA reads as TGTGCCAGCAGTTACAACCACAATGAGCAGTTCTTC. Protein sequence: CASSYNHNEQFF.